This T cell receptor beta chain was identified in a study of tissue T cells after allogeneic stem cell transplantation (dated by TCRdb to the early 2020s). With regard to the full study: Over an approximately 3-year period, seven or eight adult allo-HCT recipients with steroid-refractory GVHD were prospectively enrolled in a research-autopsy study. All GVHD patients received grafts from donors, several unmodified and three CD34-selected to deplete T cells. Gastrointestinal GVHD was present in all GVHD patients, several lines of GVHD-directed therapy were administered to all GVHD patients, and skin involvement was additionally present in about 5 GVHD patients. Pre-transplant PBMCs were of recipient origin and were available from about 5 GVHD patients. For viably preserved blood and marrow, CD3+ T cells were flow-sorted when cell numbers allowed, whereas DNA was extracted directly from smaller samples. The study profiled TCR beta repertoires in many tissues obtained from research autopsies of patients with and without GVHD, and also in mouse models of GVHD. The human arm was a prospective observational study without blinding or randomization. On the study overall, not on this receptor specifically: Within patients, how anatomically similar tissues were was a major factor shaping TCR repertoire composition, regardless of disease or transplant status. Only a few T cell clones appeared in more than one patient, yet motif-based clustering showed tissue-specific repertoire signatures that were shared between patients. A small and clinically heterogeneous patient cohort was studied, and sampling depth was acknowledged as a limitation. In both patients and mice, only a limited portion of the TCR repertoire detected in tissues was captured by blood and spleen T cells. Which tissue TCRs were alloreactive or antigen-specific was not determined in the study, and some clones might have been persisting host cells.

In regard to this clone: The antigen this receptor binds is unknown. Base qualities are missing; no much larger clone stands one base away.

Receptors were amplified or captured by the immunoSEQ multiplex PCR assay. Adaptive Biotechnologies performed TCRbeta CDR3 sequencing at survey depth and reported CDR3 sequences, V/J genes, productive frequency, and template counts. TCR beta CDR3 regions were amplified from genomic DNA instead of RNA. The published analysis was carried out like this. Pairwise repertoire overlap between tissues was quantified with Jensen-Shannon divergence, where 1 means complete divergence and 0 identical. Tissues were grouped by single-linkage agglomerative hierarchical clustering of pairwise JSD values, and the clustering results were shown as dendrograms. GLIPH2 was applied to all patient samples using simulation_depth 1000, kmer_min_depth 3, and cdr3_length_cutoff 8, and only groups with more than two unique CDR3s were retained. A standardized tissue-overlap score was generated by extrapolating Jaccard GLIPH-group overlap across patients to a standard repertoire size of 1000 clones. Linear mixed-effect models, with tissue included as a fixed effect and individual included as a random effect, were used to assess associations of diversity with clinical or experimental variables. Drawn from immuneACCESS, this table holds only the in-frame rearrangements with V and J called that TCRdb kept. Clones are partly lost; checked studies trace under half to an unresolved V gene and leave the rest unexplained. V and J calls and clone size follow that table, whereas D and trimming were derived from the DNA. Counted in this sample were tens of thousands of clones; over 75% of them appeared once. Of the sample, over 3% is held by the ten largest clones.

The CDR3 measures 13 amino acids from cysteine to phenylalanine. Only CDR3 DNA remains: 39 bases, in frame from the first base. The junction carries 8 bases between V and J, which are trimmed by 0 bases and 6 bases respectively. CDR1 and CDR2 were assigned from the germline V gene as KGHSH and LQKENI. Sample time point, as interpreted from the label and publication: recipient (host-origin) PBMCs collected before allo-HCT. This TCR derives from a woman aged 18-55 years who later had graft-versus-host disease after an allogeneic stem cell transplant. The specimen comprised blood, sampled before transplantation. The chain is made from TRBV18 and TRBJ1-1, with the D gene not confidently named. The CDR3 region: CASSPPSHSEAFF. The base sequence is TGTGCCAGCTCACCACCGAGTCACTCTGAAGCTTTCTTT.